Sequencing of this T cell receptor (beta chain) was carried out in a study of radiation and T cells in renal cell carcinoma (TCRdb year 2020). For the wider study: Samples came from a clinical trial, in which primary renal cell carcinomas received 15 Gy stereotactic body radiation therapy followed by nephrectomy 4 weeks later. In total, about 51 samples underwent TCR beta sequencing: 25 or so tumors plus 27 peripheral blood samples. Across all 55 or so samples, roughly 3,700,000 unique CDR3 nucleotide sequences encoding 2 million to 3 million unique CDR3 amino acid sequences were identified.

Notes on this clone: Its specific antigen is unknown. It has no much larger one-base neighbor in the sample; base qualities were not kept.

Following the manufacturer's recommendations, the immunoSEQ kit was used to generate TCR beta libraries from genomic DNA. To prepare the libraries, a first multiplex PCR with proprietary primers was run, followed by a second PCR that added unique barcodes, and a bead cleanup was done after each round. A kit-provided positive control reaction and a negative control reaction were included in every sample batch. The final libraries were assessed on an Agilent 4200 TapeStation D1000 ScreenTape, pooled by volume, and quantified by qPCR. An Illumina NextSeq500 fitted with a MidOutput 150-cycle cartridge performed the sequencing, running 156 Read1 cycles and 15 Index1 cycles with the kit's custom primers. The pooled library was loaded at 1.0 pM, and roughly 18% PhiX control was spiked in. In the original analysis: Vendor-processed data were analyzed in R, with a clonotype defined as all T cells sharing the same CDR3 nucleotide sequence. For clone abundance analyses, frequencies were normalized to the 10,000 most abundant clones in each sample. Public T cell clones, averaging fewer than five per sample, were removed before analysis. A difference in abundance of at least 32-fold between compartments was used to define tumor-enriched and baseline blood-enriched clonotypes. A beta-binomial differential abundance model was applied to find clonotypes that expanded or contracted between blood time points. Similarity between tumor and blood repertoires was quantified using the Baroni-Urbani and Buser coefficient, and groups were compared with two-tailed Wilcoxon tests in R. The table was pulled from immuneACCESS by TCRdb, which kept in-frame rearrangements only. Such tables lose some clones; where checked, under half of the loss comes from unresolved V genes, and the rest has no known cause. V and J calls and clone size are as listed in that table; D and trimming were resolved from the DNA. This sample is represented by approximately 110,000 clones; 82% of them were singletons. The top ten clonotypes cover 3% of the sample.

V is clipped by 4 bases and J by 5 bases, and the sequence between their germline boundaries is 13 bases long. CDR1 SGDLS and CDR2 YYNGEE are derived from the germline V gene. Inclusive of the bounding cysteine and phenylalanine, the CDR3 is 15 residues long. The read is trimmed to its CDR3 DNA, 45 bases read in frame from base 1. Overall study outcomes, separate from this receptor: Because pretreatment tumor biopsies were not available, the baseline intratumoral presence of clonotypes could not be determined. Top tumor clonotypes rose in blood from baseline to 2 weeks post-radiation, then contracted by 4 weeks, suggesting transient expansion of tumor-resident clones. Dynamics of the blood repertoire were not tracked past 4 weeks after treatment. Because the trial had a single-armed design, the trial could not examine how radiation dose or scheduling affected the TCR repertoire.

Per the publication, the time point label means: baseline pretreatment blood. Reading the label with the study, this specimen's treatment or condition is: 15 Gy SBRT to primary tumor, nephrectomy 4 weeks later. To track tumor-enriched clonotypes, serial peripheral blood was sampled from radiation-treated patients at baseline and at 2 weeks and 4 weeks after SBRT. Renal cell carcinoma with clear cell pathology was present in all patients. Genomic DNA for TCR sequencing was prepared using the QIAamp DNA Blood Mini Kit (Qiagen). Samples were included in the analyses only if all quality control checks were passed.

This receptor was identified in a woman aged 55-70 years with renal cell carcinoma. The input for sequencing was blood, taken from a patient whose treatment included radiotherapy and nephrectomy. In this chain, TRBV9 is recombined with TRBJ1-6; possibly the D gene is TRBD1, per 5 matching bases. The CDR3 amino acid sequence is: CASSQWDGHNSPLHF. The nucleotides read TGTGCCAGCAGCCAATGGGACGGTCATAATTCACCCCTCCACTTT.